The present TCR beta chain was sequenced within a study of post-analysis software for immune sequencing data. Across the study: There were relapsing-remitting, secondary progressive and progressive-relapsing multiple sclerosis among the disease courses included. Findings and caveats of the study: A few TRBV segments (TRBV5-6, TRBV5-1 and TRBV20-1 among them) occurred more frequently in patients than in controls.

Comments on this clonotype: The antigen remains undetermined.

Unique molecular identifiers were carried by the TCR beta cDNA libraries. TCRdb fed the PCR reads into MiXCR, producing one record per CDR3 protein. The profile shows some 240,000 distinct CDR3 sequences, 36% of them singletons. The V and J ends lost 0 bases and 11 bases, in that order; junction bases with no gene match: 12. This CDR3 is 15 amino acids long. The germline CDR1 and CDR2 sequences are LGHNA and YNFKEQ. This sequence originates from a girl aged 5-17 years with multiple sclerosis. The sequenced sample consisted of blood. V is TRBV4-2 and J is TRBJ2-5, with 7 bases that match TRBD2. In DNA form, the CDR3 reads TGTGCCAGCAGCCAAGAATCTAGCGGACACAATGAGCAGTACTTC. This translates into CASSQESSGHNEQYF.